Following are 18 T cell receptor beta chains from one sample sequenced in a study of shared clonotypes between healthy human individuals. Some clones are missing from TCRdb's copy, which holds only in-frame ones; the method was immunoSEQ multiplex PCR. The sample yields approximately 440,000 clones, around 77% seen once. Input material: PBMCs. The receptor set was obtained from a woman aged 40-49 years in good health. Some clones in this sample may be carry-over from other donors' samples.

This clone was detected many times. V is TRBV27 and J is TRBJ2-7; TRBD2 aligns across 15 bases. Germline V lookup: CDR1 MNHEY, CDR2 SMNVEV (reference sequence). The V segment lost 5 bases and the J segment 0 bases; nucleotides outside the gene matches: 5. The CDR3 length is 17 residues. The CDR3 sequence is CASSGWTSGRDSYEQYF. The CDR3 coding sequence is TGTGCCAGCAGTGGGTGGACTAGCGGGAGGGACTCCTACGAGCAGTACTTC.

This chain connects TRBV19 to TRBJ1-2; D is uncertain. The CDR3 contains 12 residues. Per the germline V gene, CDR1 is LNHDA and CDR2 is SQIVND (reference sequence). The V and J ends lost 6 bases and 4 bases respectively, with 9 bases between them. The DNA for the CDR3 is TGTGCCAGTAGCAGCCTGCGCTATGGCTACACCTTC. It translates to CASSSLRYGYTF.

The rearrangement uses TRBV25-1 and TRBJ2-2, with TRBD1 identical over 8 bases. Germline V gives CDR1 MGHDK, CDR2 SYGVNS. J was trimmed by 4 bases and V by 4 bases; bases with no gene match: 8. This CDR3 contains 16 residues. Here the CDR3 reads CASSAYRGKGTGELFF. CDR3 coding DNA: TGTGCCAGCAGTGCCTACAGGGGGAAGGGCACCGGGGAGCTGTTTTTT.

This chain connects TRBV7-2 to TRBJ2-5; D remains ambiguous. The J call may be wrong; the DNA end is better matched by TRBJ2-7. The CDR3 contains 15 residues. Germline-derived CDR1 and CDR2 are SGHTA and FQGNSA. The CDR3 spells CASSLVQASSYEQYF. DNA for the CDR3: TGTGCCAGCAGCTTAGTCCAGGCCAGCTCCTACGAGCAGTACTTC.

The V call is TRBV11-3, the J call TRBJ2-5, with 8 bases lining up with TRBD1. Trimming at V came to 4 bases and at J to 4 bases, leaving 8 bases not matched to a gene. CDR1 SGHNT and CDR2 YENEEA come from the germline V gene. This CDR3 region has 15 residues. CDR3 region: CASSSPATGGETQYF. The CDR3 bases are TGTGCCAGCAGCTCCCCTGCCACAGGGGGAGAGACCCAGTACTTC.

The chain joins TRBV2 to TRBJ1-4, with TRBD1 matching over 7 bases. Germline values: CDR1 SNHLY, CDR2 FYNNEI. The CDR3 is 13 amino acids. J gave up 8 bases and V 6 bases, and 6 bases lay outside the gene matches. The CDR3 sequence is CASSTGVYEKLFF. CDR3 in DNA: TGTGCCAGCAGCACAGGGGTTTACGAAAAACTGTTTTTT.

The chain employs TRBV28 and TRBJ2-5, with 10 positions matching TRBD1. Per the germline V gene, CDR1 is MDHEN and CDR2 is SYDVKM. The CDR3 length is 15 residues. V was clipped by 6 bases and J by 1 base; unmatched bases: 5. The CDR3 region is CASRATGGGQETQYF. The CDR3 DNA reads as TGTGCCAGCAGGGCGACAGGGGGCGGCCAAGAGACCCAGTACTTC. The entire variable domain, with the rest obtained from reference TRBV28 and TRBJ2-5, is as follows: DVKVTQSSRYLVKRTGEKVFLECVQDMDHENMFWYRQDPGLGLRLIYFSYDVKMKEKGDIPEGYSVSREKKERFSLILESASTNQTSMYLCASRATGGGQETQYFGPGTRLLVL.

The chain joins TRBV10-1 to TRBJ2-7, with TRBD2 matching over 7 bases. Germline loops: CDR1 WNHNN, CDR2 SYGVQD (reference sequence). The CDR3 covers 18 residues. Losses at the gene ends were 6 bases for V and 2 bases for J; bases not matched to a gene: 19. CDR3: CASRPAGNGAGAPYEQYF. The CDR3 DNA is TGCGCCAGCAGGCCCGCGGGGAATGGGGCGGGAGCTCCCTACGAGCAGTACTTC.

For the CDR3, the DNA is TGTGCCTGGAGTGTATCGGGGAAACATGAAGCTTTCTTT. Translating it yields CAWSVSGKHEAFF. The chain recombines TRBV30 with TRBJ1-1, with D hard to call. The CDR3 runs 13 residues. CDR1 is GTSNPN, CDR2 SVGIG, per germline (reference sequence). V gave up 0 bases and J gave up 7 bases, with 12 bases separating them. Filled out from reference TRBV30 and TRBJ1-1, the complete variable domain reads SQTIHQWPATLVQPVGSPLSLECTVEGTSNPNLYWYRQAAGRGLQLLFYSVGIGQISSEVPQNLSASRPQDRQFILSSKKLLLSDSGFYLCAWSVSGKHEAFFGQGTRLTVV.

The V and J genes are TRBV9 and TRBJ2-5; 13 positions match TRBD2. The CDR3 runs 18 residues. V shed 4 bases and J 5 bases; nucleotides not matched to a gene: 14. CDR1 SGDLS and CDR2 YYNGEE come from the germline V gene. The CDR3 reads CASSPVPGLAGRRETQYF. CDR3 bases: TGTGCCAGCAGCCCTGTCCCGGGACTAGCGGGAAGGCGGGAGACCCAGTACTTC.

V usage is TRBV9 and J usage is TRBJ1-5; D unresolved. Germline V gives CDR1 SGDLS, CDR2 YYNGEE. The CDR3 contains 15 residues. Trimming pared 0 bases from V and 6 bases from J, leaving 13 bases between. DNA for the CDR3: TGTGCCAGCAGCGTAGACGGGTTAGGAGCTCAGCCCCAGCATTTT. Translation gives CASSVDGLGAQPQHF.

This clone was seen ten or more times. The J gene is TRBJ1-4, the V gene TRBV7-9; tentative D call: TRBD1 (5 bases). Trimming removed 5 bases from V and 7 bases from J, with 14 bases in between. The CDR3 length is 14 residues. From germline, CDR1 is SEHNR and CDR2 FQNEAQ (reference sequence). As DNA, the CDR3 is TGTGCCAGCAGCACCGGGACGGCGGGTGAAAAACTGTTTTTT. This gives the protein CASSTGTAGEKLFF.

The rearrangement joins TRBV29-1 to TRBJ1-1; D uncertain. CDR1 is SQVTM, CDR2 ANQGSEA, per germline. This CDR3 has 13 amino acids. Trimming took 6 bases from V and 1 from J, leaving 12 bases between them. CDR3 loop: CSVRVGWNTEAFF. CDR3 sequence (DNA): TGCAGCGTCCGGGTTGGGTGGAACACTGAAGCTTTCTTT.

This clone was recorded many times. This chain links TRBV18 with TRBJ2-1; 7 bases are shared with TRBD2. Trimming at V came to 2 bases and at J to 8 bases, leaving 15 bases not matched to a gene. Germline loops: CDR1 KGHSH, CDR2 LQKENI. There are 17 residues in the CDR3. In nucleotides, the CDR3 is TGTGCCAGCTCACCATCCAAATCGGGAGGCTCGCAAGATGAGCAGTTCTTC. Translated: CASSPSKSGGSQDEQFF.

This clone was counted only a few times. The rearrangement uses TRBV9 and TRBJ2-5; 7 nucleotides align to TRBD1. Germline V lookup: CDR1 SGDLS, CDR2 YYNGEE. J gave up 3 bases and V 6 bases, and 11 bases lay outside the gene matches. The CDR3 length is 15 residues. The CDR3: CASTNTGTAEETQYF. The CDR3 DNA sequence: TGTGCCAGCACCAATACGGGGACAGCGGAAGAGACCCAGTACTTC.

V is TRBV29-1 and J is TRBJ2-3; 13 bases line up with TRBD2. The V gene's germline CDR1 is SQVTM and CDR2 ANQGSEA. The CDR3 runs 15 residues. Trimming at V came to 5 bases and at J to 2 bases, leaving 4 bases not matched to a gene. CDR3 residues: CSVPGLAGATDTQYF. DNA of the CDR3: TGCAGCGTTCCAGGACTAGCGGGGGCCACAGATACGCAGTATTTT.

V is TRBV5-1 and J is TRBJ2-1, with D hard to call. The ends were cut back, 0 bases at V and 0 bases at J, with 7 bases in the middle. The CDR3 runs 15 residues. Per the germline V gene, CDR1 is SGHRS and CDR2 is YFSETQ. In nucleotides, the CDR3 is TGCGCCAGCAGCTTGGAGGGAATCTCCTACAATGAGCAGTTCTTC. It is translated as CASSLEGISYNEQFF.

The chain carries TRBV4-3 and TRBJ2-6; D is ambiguous. This CDR3 spans 15 amino acids. CDR1 is LGHNA, CDR2 YSLEER, per germline. Between the trimmed V and J ends, which lost 4 bases and 0 bases, there was a span of 7 bases. CDR3 nucleotide sequence: TGCGCCAGCAGCCCCCGTCCCTCTGGGGCCAACGTCCTGACTTTC. Translation: CASSPRPSGANVLTF.